The T cell receptor (beta chain) described here comes from a study of OX40 agonist ivuxolimab in advanced cancers. Overall study context: The dose-escalation cohort had hepatocellular carcinoma, melanoma, renal cell or head and neck cancer. Patients with prior anti-PD-1, anti-PD-L1 or anti-CTLA-4 therapy were eligible; about 40% had some. Whole-study findings and limits: Low clonal expansion, among the lowest seen, marked partial responders at 0.1-3.0 mg/kg.

Regarding this clone: Its antigen is not known.

Using immunoSEQ multiplex PCR, the repertoire was profiled, and TCRdb retains in-frame clones only, with some absent. This repertoire shows about 54,000 clones, about four fifths found once; its top ten account for about 1.2%. The CDR3 has 12 residues. Per the germline V gene, CDR1 is MNHNY and CDR2 is SVGAGI (reference sequence). V lost 10 bases and J lost 8; bases outside the gene matches: 10. This specimen was CD4+ or CD8+ T cells sorted from blood, taken in a trial of the OX40 agonist ivuxolimab. V and J are TRBV6-6 and TRBJ1-2; 7 bases align to TRBD1. The receptor was isolated from an adult with an advanced solid tumor such as melanoma, head and neck, liver or kidney cancer. The CDR3 nucleotides read TGTGCCACCTCGACAGGGCAGGAAGGCTACACCTTC. Translated, it gives CATSTGQEGYTF.